Following are 25 T cell receptor beta chains from one sample sequenced in a study of brain T cells in children with intractable seizures. Repertoires were generated with immunoSEQ multiplex PCR, while TCRdb's copy carries only in-frame clones and drops some. Of around 340,000 clones in the sample, roughly 92% are singletons; the top ten hold 4.5% to 7%. Specified time point: blood from clinic visit 5 months post-surgery; TSC patient then seizure free. The input for sequencing was peripheral blood, taken less than 6 months after surgery. The receptors stem from a boy in the first two years of life with tuberous sclerosis and intractable seizures.

The chain uses TRBV12-5 and TRBJ2-1; 8 bases are shared with TRBD2. CDR1 LGHNT and CDR2 FRNRAP come from the germline V gene. V was pared by 7 bases and J by 4 bases, with 18 bases of the junction left unmatched. This CDR3 has 18 amino acids. CDR3: CASAAAGRGLGVYNEQFF. The CDR3 DNA follows: TGTGCTAGTGCTGCGGCAGGAAGGGGACTAGGGGTATACAATGAGCAGTTCTTC.

The chain uses TRBV2 and TRBJ2-5; 7 bases align to TRBD1. Germline V gene sequence: CDR1 SNHLY, CDR2 FYNNEI. This CDR3 is built from 14 residues. The trim removed 6 bases at V and 2 bases at J, leaving 6 bases unmatched. This chain's CDR3 is CASSRDRYQETQYF. Written as DNA, the CDR3 is TGTGCCAGCAGCCGGGACAGATATCAAGAGACCCAGTACTTC. The full variable domain, completed using reference TRBV2 and TRBJ2-5, is EPEVTQTPSHQVTQMGQEVILRCVPISNHLYFYWYRQILGQKVEFLVSFYNNEISEKSEIFDDQFSVERPDGSNFTLKIRSTKLEDSAMYFCASSRDRYQETQYFGPGTRLLVL.

The chain employs TRBV12-5 and TRBJ2-5; D is undetermined. The ends were cut back, 5 bases at V and 1 base at J, with 11 bases in the middle. The CDR3 spans 14 residues. Germline CDR1 and CDR2: LGHNT and FRNRAP. CDR3 sequence (DNA): TGTGCTAGTGGTCTAAGCCCTTTCCAAGAGACCCAGTACTTC. It encodes CASGLSPFQETQYF.

The chain is built from TRBV7-9 and TRBJ1-2, with TRBD1 matching 9 bases. The germline CDR1 and CDR2 sequences are SEHNR and FQNEAQ (reference sequence). CDR3 length: 15 amino acids. After removal of 5 bases from V and 0 bases from J, the junction contained 4 bases not matched to a gene. CDR3 coding DNA: TGTGCCAGCAGCATCCGGACAGGGGCTAACTATGGCTACACCTTC. Its translation is CASSIRTGANYGYTF.

The chain carries TRBV15 and TRBJ2-7; either TRBD1 or TRBD2 may fit D (5 bases each). The CDR3 is 15 residues long. The V end lost 4 bases, the J end lost 5 bases, and 18 bases lay between the germline ends. The germline CDR1 and CDR2 sequences are LNHNV and YYDKDF (reference sequence). The CDR3 reads CATSNFIRDDHEQYF. CDR3 coding DNA: TGTGCCACCAGCAATTTCATCCGGGACGACCACGAGCAGTACTTC. Together with reference TRBV15 and TRBJ2-7, the CDR3 gives the full variable domain: DAMVIQNPRYQVTQFGKPVTLSCSQTLNHNVMYWYQQKSSQAPKLLFHYYDKDFNNEADTPDNFQSRRPNTSFCFLDIRSPGLGDTAMYLCATSNFIRDDHEQYFGPGTRLTVT.

The chain is built from TRBV2 and TRBJ2-1, with D unresolved. The CDR3 contains 11 residues. Germline values: CDR1 SNHLY, CDR2 FYNNEI. V lost 7 bases to trimming and J lost 8 bases, with 9 bases between them. CDR3 nucleotides: TGTGCCAGCACCGGCCCCCATGAGCAGTTCTTC. Its protein product is CASTGPHEQFF.

The chain carries TRBV5-4 and TRBJ1-1; TRBD1 might be the D (6 bases). Germline loops: CDR1 SGHNT, CDR2 YYREEE (reference sequence). Trimming left V 4 bases short and J 0 bases short, with 10 bases between. This CDR3 region has 14 residues. The CDR3 is CASSGQIMNTEAFF. CDR3 nucleotide sequence: TGTGCCAGCAGCGGACAGATCATGAACACTGAAGCTTTCTTT.

The chain couples TRBV7-8 to TRBJ2-3, with D possibly being TRBD2 (6 bases). The CDR3 spans 12 residues. CDR1 is SGHVS and CDR2 is FQNEAQ in the germline V gene. V lost 5 bases, J lost 5 bases, and 8 bases lay in between. CDR3 nucleotide sequence: TGTGCCAGCAGCCCAGCGGGAGATACGCAGTATTTT. Protein sequence: CASSPAGDTQYF. Variable domain in full (rest from reference TRBV7-8 and TRBJ2-3): GAGVSQSPRYKVAKRGQDVALRCDPISGHVSLFWYQQALGQGPEFLTYFQNEAQLDKSGLPSDRFFAERPEGSVSTLKIQRTQQEDSAVYLCASSPAGDTQYFGPGTRLTVL.

In its sample, this clone was seen once. The V call is TRBV29-1, the J call TRBJ2-5; 7 bases line up with TRBD2. The length of the CDR3 is 13 residues. V lost 1 base, J lost 4 bases, and 3 bases stayed unmatched. Germline values: CDR1 SQVTM, CDR2 ANQGSEA. In DNA form, the CDR3 reads TGCAGCGTTGAAGGTTTAGCGGGAGAGACCCAGTACTTC. Translation: CSVEGLAGETQYF.

V gene TRBV12-5 combines with J gene TRBJ2-3; no definite D call. Trimming shortened V by 1 base and J by 0 bases, and 8 bases separated the two germline ends. CDR3 length equals 15 residues. Germline CDR1 reads LGHNT; CDR2 reads FRNRAP. CDR3 amino acids: CASGLGYTSTDTQYF. CDR3 nucleotides: TGTGCTAGTGGTTTGGGGTATACTAGCACAGATACGCAGTATTTT.

The rearrangement uses TRBV6-5 and TRBJ2-3; tentative D call: TRBD1 (5 bases). The CDR3 is 15 residues long. Germline CDR1 MNHEY, CDR2 SVGAGI. Trimming removed 2 bases at V and 4 bases at J, with 13 bases between. In DNA, the CDR3 is TGTGCCAGCAGTTACAGGGGTGGATTGGCAGATACGCAGTATTTT. This translates into CASSYRGGLADTQYF.

This clone appeared once. This chain links TRBV3-1 (or the pseudogene TRBV3-2) with TRBJ1-2; D is ambiguous. Trimming pared 3 bases from V and 5 bases from J, leaving 10 bases between. Germline V CDR1 and CDR2: LGHDT, YNNKEL (reference sequence). This CDR3 region has 13 residues. CDR3 region: CASSHEGEYGYTF. The CDR3 nucleotides read TGTGCCAGCAGCCACGAGGGCGAGTATGGCTACACCTTC.

A single count supports this clone. The chain links TRBV10-3 to TRBJ2-7; D remains ambiguous. From germline, CDR1 is ENHRY and CDR2 SYGVKD. Trimming left V 2 bases short and J 2 bases short, with 1 base between. The CDR3 contains 11 residues. This chain's CDR3 is CAISETYEQYF. CDR3 coding DNA: TGTGCCATCAGTGAGACCTACGAGCAGTACTTC.

V is TRBV18 and J is TRBJ1-2; maybe TRBD1 (5 bases). V was pared by 4 bases and J by 5 bases, with 11 bases between. The V gene's germline CDR1 is KGHSH and CDR2 LQKENI. This CDR3 is 13 amino acids long. CDR3 nucleotide sequence: TGTGCCAGCTCACTAAAAGGGGAATATGGCTACACCTTC. It specifies CASSLKGEYGYTF. The entire variable domain, with the rest obtained from reference TRBV18 and TRBJ1-2, is as follows: NAGVMQNPRHLVRRRGQEARLRCSPMKGHSHVYWYRQLPEEGLKFMVYLQKENIIDESGMPKERFSAEFPKEGPSILRIQQVVRGDSAAYFCASSLKGEYGYTFGSGTRLTVV.

The chain is built from TRBV7-9 and TRBJ2-7; the D gene is possibly TRBD1 (7 bases). Trimming removed 5 bases at V and 1 base at J, with 18 bases between. In germline, CDR1 is SEHNR, CDR2 FQNEAQ (reference sequence). This CDR3 contains 16 residues. The CDR3 DNA sequence: TGTGCCAGCAGCCCAGGGGGGTGGTTGGGGTCCTACGAGCAGTACTTC. This translates into CASSPGGWLGSYEQYF.

This rearrangement joins TRBV7-3 to TRBJ2-3; D may be TRBD1 or TRBD2 (5 bases each). With 3 bases removed from V and 3 bases from J, the gap between germline ends came to 10 bases. The CDR3 consists of 14 residues. The germline CDR1 and CDR2 sequences are SGHTA and FQGTGA. DNA for the CDR3: TGTGCCAGCAGCTTTGGGGGTGGAACAGATACGCAGTATTTT. This translates into CASSFGGGTDTQYF. The whole variable domain, remainder taken from reference TRBV7-3 and TRBJ2-3, is GAGVSQTPSNKVTEKGKYVELRCDPISGHTALYWYRQSLGQGPEFLIYFQGTGAADDSGLPNDRFFAVRPEGSVSTLKIQRTERGDSAVYLCASSFGGGTDTQYFGPGTRLTVL.

The chain links TRBV19 to TRBJ1-3; 9 nucleotides agree with TRBD1. The CDR3 runs to 17 residues. Looked up from germline, CDR1 is LNHDA and CDR2 is SQIVND (reference sequence). V trimming: 3 bases; J trimming: 0 bases; junction bases outside the gene matches: 6. The CDR3 sequence is CASSIRTGVFSGNTIYF. CDR3 DNA sequence: TGTGCCAGTAGTATTCGGACAGGGGTTTTCTCTGGAAACACCATATATTTT. The entire variable domain, with the rest obtained from reference TRBV19 and TRBJ1-3, is as follows: DGGITQSPKYLFRKEGQNVTLSCEQNLNHDAMYWYRQDPGQGLRLIYYSQIVNDFQKGDIAEGYSVSREKKESFPLTVTSAQKNPTAFYLCASSIRTGVFSGNTIYFGEGSWLTVV.

V is TRBV20-1 and J is TRBJ2-1; TRBD1 might be the D (6 bases). The CDR3 has 11 amino acids. Germline V gene sequence: CDR1 DFQATT, CDR2 SNEGSKA (reference sequence). Trimming left V 6 bases short and J 7 bases short, with 10 bases between. The CDR3, as DNA: TGCAGTGCCAACACAGGGAATGAGCAGTTCTTC. Translating gives CSANTGNEQFF.

V is TRBV5-6 and J is TRBJ2-7, with D tentatively TRBD2 (5 bases). The germline CDR1 and CDR2 sequences are SGHDT and YYEEEE. The CDR3 consists of 14 residues. Trimming pared 0 bases from V and 2 bases from J, leaving 9 bases between. CDR3 sequence reads: CASSLALEAYEQYF. In DNA, the CDR3 is TGTGCCAGCAGCTTGGCCCTGGAGGCCTACGAGCAGTACTTC.

V usage is TRBV7-2 and J usage is TRBJ1-1, with D hard to call. V lost 2 bases to trimming and J lost 12 bases, with 16 bases between them. This CDR3 is built from 13 residues. Germline V gene lookup returns CDR1 SGHTA and CDR2 FQGNSA. CDR3 bases: TGTGCCAGCAGCTTAAGCAGTAACCCATTAACTTTCTTT. Its translation: CASSLSSNPLTFF.

CDR3 sequence: CAWSVVGQTYEQYF. The DNA of the CDR3 is TGTGCCTGGAGTGTAGTGGGACAGACCTACGAGCAGTACTTC. The chain is built from TRBV30 and TRBJ2-7; 7 bases line up with TRBD1. The CDR3 loop spans 14 amino acids. After removal of 0 bases from V and 2 bases from J, the junction contained 4 bases not matched to a gene. The germline gives CDR1 GTSNPN, CDR2 SVGIG (reference sequence).

The chain uses TRBV27 and TRBJ1-1; 7 nucleotides align to TRBD1. CDR1 MNHEY and CDR2 SMNVEV come from the germline V gene (reference sequence). The CDR3 sequence is 16 residues long. V shed 0 bases and J 1 base; nucleotides not matched to a gene: 5. CDR3 sequence reads: CASSLSAEGANTEAFF. The CDR3 DNA sequence: TGTGCCAGCAGTTTATCTGCGGAGGGGGCGAACACTGAAGCTTTCTTT.

J is TRBJ2-5 and V is TRBV28; D gene uncertain. Germline CDR1 and CDR2: MDHEN and SYDVKM. The CDR3 contains 11 residues. V shed 6 bases and J shed 7 bases, with 9 bases lying between them. The CDR3 DNA is TGTGCCAGCAGCCGTTGGGCGACCCAGTACTTC. This sequence encodes CASSRWATQYF.

The rearrangement joins TRBV7-9 to TRBJ1-3; D remains ambiguous. Germline CDR1 SEHNR, CDR2 FQNEAQ (reference sequence). The length of the CDR3 is 18 residues. V lost 1 base and J lost 1, with 17 bases in between. The CDR3 loop reads CASSLGGSVNRSGNTIYF. For the CDR3, the DNA is TGTGCCAGCAGCTTAGGAGGTTCCGTGAACAGATCTGGAAACACCATATATTTT.

J is TRBJ2-7 and V is TRBV6-5; the match to TRBD1 covers 7 bases. This CDR3 spans 14 amino acids. In germline, CDR1 is MNHEY, CDR2 SVGAGI. V shed 2 bases and J 1 base; nucleotides not matched to a gene: 2. CDR3 in DNA: TGTGCCAGCAGTTACGCGACAGGGTCCTACGAGCAGTACTTC. Its protein is CASSYATGSYEQYF.